The rows below give T cell receptor beta chains drawn from one sample of a study of identical twins. TCRdb itself ran the 5' RACE reads through MiXCR, one entry per CDR3 protein. The sample gives under 250,000 distinct CDR3 sequences, more than 9.5% of which show up once; 4% to 5% is in the top ten. These same data were also listed under a study on yellow fever vaccine responses in identical twins.

Sequencing was done on a sample of memory (CD45RO+) T cells sorted from blood. The receptor source for this set is a young woman in good health. CDR3s include the opening cysteine and the closing phenylalanine or tryptophan. D genes are given only for firm matches. Clone size is not always given. Where it is, it says once, few, many or a class for expanded clones.

D	J	size	V	CDR3	DNA
.	TRBJ1-1	many	TRBV5-1	CASSTTGTPGSEAFF	TGCGCCAGCAGCACAACCGGGACACCCGGTAGTGAAGCTTTCTTT
TRBD2	TRBJ2-3	few	TRBV28	CASSLYRPRGPGGADTQYF	TGTGCCAGCAGTTTATATCGGCCTCGGGGCCCCGGGGGGGCAGATACGCAGTATTTT
TRBD2	TRBJ2-1	few	TRBV20-1	CSKLRTSGIYNEQFF	TGCAGCAAACTACGGACTAGCGGGATATACAATGAGCAGTTCTTC
.	TRBJ2-3	few	TRBV9	CASSPYADTQYF	TGTGCCAGCAGCCCCTACGCAGATACGCAGTATTTT
.	TRBJ2-1	few	TRBV20-1	CSAIRGGAIYNEQFF	TGCAGTGCCATAAGAGGGGGGGCCATTTACAATGAGCAGTTCTTC
TRBD1	TRBJ2-1	.	TRBV15	CATSRVGTGNEQFF	TGTGCCACCAGCAGGGTCGGGACAGGGAATGAGCAGTTCTTC
.	TRBJ2-2	many	TRBV3-1	CASSQVGGRSSGELFF	TGTGCCAGCAGCCAAGTGGGGGGACGGAGTTCCGGGGAGCTGTTTTTT
TRBD1	TRBJ2-1	few	TRBV24-1	CATSEKRQGAYNEQFF	TGTGCCACCAGTGAGAAAAGACAGGGGGCCTACAATGAGCAGTTCTTC
.	TRBJ2-3	few	TRBV7-3	CASSLARTTTDTQYF	TGTGCCAGCAGCTTAGCCAGGACTACCACAGATACGCAGTATTTT
TRBD2	TRBJ2-2	many	TRBV9	CASSVTSGGNGELFF	TGTGCCAGCAGCGTAACTAGCGGGGGGAACGGGGAGCTGTTTTTT
TRBD1	TRBJ2-3	many	TRBV6-2/TRBV6-3	CASSYGTGETDTQYF	TGTGCCAGCAGTTACGGGACAGGGGAGACAGATACGCAGTATTTT
.	TRBJ2-3	many	TRBV7-8	CASSKPVVGASQYF	TGTGCCAGCAGCAAGCCCGTTGTGGGGGCATCGCAGTATTTT
.	TRBJ2-5	few	TRBV5-1	CASSFLGRVQETQYF	TGCGCCAGCAGCTTCCTAGGACGAGTCCAAGAGACCCAGTACTTC
TRBD1	TRBJ1-6	few	TRBV9	CASSVEGARRNSPLHF	TGTGCCAGCAGCGTGGAGGGGGCGCGTAGAAATTCACCCCTCCACTTT
.	TRBJ2-2	.	TRBV6-5	CSSSYTGSDTGELFF	TGTTCCAGCAGTTACACAGGGTCTGACACCGGGGAGCTGTTTTTT
.	TRBJ2-7	few	TRBV5-1	CASSGGIGGEQYF	TGCGCCAGCAGTGGGGGTATCGGCGGCGAGCAGTACTTC
TRBD2	TRBJ2-7	few	TRBV3-1	CASEVAGNYEQYF	TGTGCCAGCGAGGTAGCGGGGAACTACGAGCAGTACTTC
TRBD1	TRBJ2-3	.	TRBV3-1	CASRSQGATDTQYF	TGTGCCAGCAGATCACAGGGGGCTACAGATACGCAGTATTTT
TRBD1	TRBJ2-7	.	TRBV28	CASSLPGTGVEQYF	TGTGCCAGCAGTCTACCCGGGACAGGGGTCGAGCAGTACTTC
.	TRBJ2-1	.	TRBV20-1	CSARNVMTLFF	TGCAGTGCGAGGAATGTAATGACTTTGTTCTTC
TRBD2	TRBJ2-1	few	TRBV27	CASSLPGLAVDEQFF	TGTGCCAGCAGTCTCCCGGGACTAGCAGTCGATGAGCAGTTCTTC
.	TRBJ1-5	.	TRBV15	CATSRGAGGSNQPQHF	TGTGCCACCAGCAGAGGGGCTGGCGGTAGCAATCAGCCCCAGCATTTT
.	TRBJ1-1	.	TRBV3-1	CASSQDKRGEAFF	TGTGCCAGCAGCCAAGATAAGAGGGGCGAGGCTTTCTTT
.	TRBJ2-2	.	TRBV2	CASSRRQAPGELFF	TGTGCCAGCAGCAGAAGACAGGCCCCCGGGGAGCTGTTTTTT
TRBD1	TRBJ1-1	few	TRBV10-1	CASSFQGATEAFF	TGCGCCAGCAGTTTTCAGGGGGCCACTGAAGCTTTCTTT
.	TRBJ2-3	.	TRBV4-2	CASSQKGGLGTDTQYF	TGTGCCAGCAGCCAAAAGGGGGGATTGGGAACAGATACGCAGTATTTT
.	TRBJ2-2	many	TRBV28	CASSLLSPGELFF	TGTGCCAGCAGCTTGCTATCGCCCGGGGAGCTGTTTTTT
.	TRBJ2-5	.	TRBV9	CASSPIGSFQETQYF	TGTGCCAGCAGCCCTATAGGAAGCTTCCAAGAGACCCAGTACTTC
.	TRBJ2-1	many	TRBV4-1	CASSQVDLIAYNEQFF	TGCGCCAGCAGCCAAGTCGATCTCATCGCCTACAATGAGCAGTTCTTC
TRBD1	TRBJ2-2	.	TRBV5-4	CASSARDRVTGELFF	TGTGCCAGCAGCGCCCGGGACAGGGTGACCGGGGAGCTGTTTTTT
.	TRBJ2-7	.	TRBV11-2	CASSLGGAGEQYF	TGTGCCAGCAGCTTAGGGGGCGCCGGCGAGCAGTACTTC
TRBD2	TRBJ2-1	.	TRBV7-2	CASSLVSGSNNEQFF	TGTGCCAGCAGCTTAGTTAGCGGGAGTAACAATGAGCAGTTCTTC
.	TRBJ2-7	many	TRBV12-3/TRBV12-4	CASTFRDPGSYEQYF	TGTGCCAGCACCTTCCGGGACCCCGGCTCCTACGAGCAGTACTTC
TRBD1	TRBJ2-5	many	TRBV5-1	CASSLAGTGLGGIGGQETQYF	TGCGCCAGCAGCTTGGCCGGGACAGGGTTAGGAGGTATTGGGGGACAAGAGACCCAGTACTTC
.	TRBJ2-5	.	TRBV20-1	CSARGATAQETQYF	TGCAGTGCTCGTGGGGCGACAGCTCAAGAGACCCAGTACTTC
TRBD1	TRBJ2-7	.	TRBV27	CASRIQGYTYEQYF	TGTGCCAGCAGGATACAGGGGTACACCTACGAGCAGTACTTC
TRBD1	TRBJ1-2	few	TRBV20-1	CSAHQGGLDGYTF	TGCAGTGCCCATCAGGGGGGGTTAGATGGCTACACCTTC
.	TRBJ2-7	.	TRBV5-1	CASSLAQQRAYEQYF	TGCGCCAGCAGCTTGGCTCAACAGCGTGCCTACGAGCAGTACTTC
.	TRBJ2-5	.	TRBV18	CASSPPPGWETQYF	TGTGCCAGCTCACCACCCCCGGGATGGGAGACCCAGTACTTC
TRBD2	TRBJ2-2	few	TRBV20-1	CSASGLAGGHGELFF	TGCAGTGCTAGTGGGCTAGCGGGAGGGCACGGGGAGCTGTTTTTT
.	TRBJ2-7	many	TRBV7-9	CASSQSGYEQYF	TGTGCCAGCAGCCAGAGCGGTTACGAGCAGTACTTC
TRBD1	TRBJ2-2	many	TRBV18	CASSPLPTGANTGELFF	TGTGCCAGCTCACCGTTACCGACAGGGGCGAACACCGGGGAGCTGTTTTTT
.	TRBJ1-6	.	TRBV5-1	CASSLRGEGMSPLHF	TGCGCCAGCAGCTTGCGGGGGGAGGGTATGTCACCCCTCCACTTT
.	TRBJ1-4	many	TRBV20-1	CSARPLRATNEKLFF	TGCAGTGCTAGGCCACTCAGGGCAACTAATGAAAAACTGTTTTTT
.	TRBJ2-2	many	TRBV5-1	CASSLVLGTGELFF	TGCGCCAGCAGCCTAGTTTTGGGAACCGGGGAGCTGTTTTTT
.	TRBJ2-1	many	TRBV12-3/TRBV12-4	CASRPTGHRSYNEQFF	TGTGCCAGCAGACCTACGGGACACCGGTCCTACAATGAGCAGTTCTTC
TRBD2	TRBJ2-3	few	TRBV10-3	CAISGGGSTDTQYF	TGTGCCATCAGTGGCGGGGGGAGCACAGATACGCAGTATTTT
.	TRBJ2-2	many	TRBV7-3	CASSTRGRGNTGELFF	TGTGCCAGCAGCACCAGGGGACGGGGAAACACCGGGGAGCTGTTTTTT
TRBD2	TRBJ2-1	.	TRBV12-5	CASGSPGLAGGTYNEQFF	TGTGCTAGTGGTTCGCCGGGACTAGCGGGAGGAACCTACAATGAGCAGTTCTTC
TRBD1	TRBJ2-1	few	TRBV6-4	CASSEEGQEYNEQFF	TGTGCCAGCAGTGAGGAGGGACAGGAGTACAATGAGCAGTTCTTC
TRBD1	TRBJ2-7	many	TRBV7-8	CASSWKGDSYEQYF	TGTGCCAGCAGCTGGAAGGGGGACAGCTACGAGCAGTACTTC
TRBD1	TRBJ2-5	.	TRBV28	CASRTTGGKETQYF	TGTGCCAGCAGGACGACAGGGGGCAAAGAGACCCAGTACTTC
.	TRBJ2-7	.	TRBV6-5	CATLTPTYEQYF	TGTGCCACCTTGACCCCGACCTACGAGCAGTACTTC
TRBD1	TRBJ2-7	.	TRBV14	CASSQSILWDRGSYEQYF	TGTGCCAGCAGCCAGAGTATTCTTTGGGACAGGGGATCCTACGAGCAGTACTTC